The T cell receptor beta chain described here comes from a study of blood T cell repertoires in COVID-19. Overall study: Collection of acute and convalescent COVID-19 samples took place in the United States, Italy and Spain.

Germline-derived CDR1 and CDR2 are MDHEN and SYDVKM. V was clipped by 1 base and J by 11 bases, with 11 bases between them. The length of the CDR3 is 12 residues. The authors' processing: Amplified reference gene primers provided the basis for estimating nucleated cell counts. Assay used: immunoSEQ multiplex PCR; TCRdb lists only in-frame clones, some missing. That table gives V, J and clone size, and the DNA gave D and trimming. The sample lists over 200,000 clones; approximately 86% were seen once. The specimen sequenced was peripheral blood. The sequence came from a man aged 18-30 years with active or convalescent COVID-19. V gene TRBV28 combines with J gene TRBJ1-1; tentative D call: TRBD1 (5 bases). CDR3 sequence: CASSLYQGDAFF. CDR3 DNA sequence: TGTGCCAGCAGTTTATATCAGGGCGATGCTTTCTTT.